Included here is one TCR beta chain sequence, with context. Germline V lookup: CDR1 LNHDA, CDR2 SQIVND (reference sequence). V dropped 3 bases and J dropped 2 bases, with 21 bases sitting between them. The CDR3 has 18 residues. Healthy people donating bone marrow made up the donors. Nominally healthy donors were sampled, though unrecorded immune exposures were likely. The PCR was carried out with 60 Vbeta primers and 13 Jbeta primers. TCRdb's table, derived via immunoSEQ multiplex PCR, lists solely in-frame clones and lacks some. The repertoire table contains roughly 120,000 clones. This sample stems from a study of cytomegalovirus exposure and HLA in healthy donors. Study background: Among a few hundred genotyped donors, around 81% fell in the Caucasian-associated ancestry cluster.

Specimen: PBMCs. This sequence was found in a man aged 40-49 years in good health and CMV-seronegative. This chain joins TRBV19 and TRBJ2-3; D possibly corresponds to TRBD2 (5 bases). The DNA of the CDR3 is TGTGCCAGTAGTATTTCCTTTTTGGCGCGGGTCTTCACAGATACGCAGTATTTT. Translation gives CASSISFLARVFTDTQYF.